Shown below are 20 T cell receptor delta chains from a single sample sequenced in a study of Vδ1+ human thymocytes. Extracted RNA was reverse transcribed into cDNA. Pooled V-gene forward primers with one constant-region reverse primer generated the CDR3 amplicons by multiplex PCR. With CATT, TCRdb re-called clones from the multiplex PCR reads. The table lists about 25,000 delta-chain clones, about 29% of them singletons. Study-level results: Thymic TRG and TRD repertoires appeared highly polyclonal, with Gaussian CDR3 length distributions.

These receptors lack a known antigen. The sample taken for sequencing was Vdelta1+ gamma-delta thymocytes from the thymus. The subset here: FACS-sorted CD3+ TCRalphabeta- TCRVdelta1+ TCRVdelta2- thymocytes. Receptors were obtained from a boy in the first two years of life who had congenital heart surgery.

This clone was seen more than once but under ten times. The chain recombines TRDV1 with TRDJ1; a weak D match, TRDD2 (9 bases). CDR1 and CDR2 (germline): TSWWSYY, QGS. This CDR3 comprises 21 residues. Trimming cost V 0 bases and J 0 bases, with 26 bases left between them. The CDR3 spells CALGELTFLLGIRPYTDKLIF. CDR3 DNA sequence: TGTGCTCTTGGGGAACTTACCTTCCTACTTGGGATACGCCCGTACACCGATAAACTCATCTTT.

The gene calls are TRDV1 and TRDJ1; 11 bases are a match to TRDD3. CDR3 length: 19 residues. The J segment lost 0 bases and the V segment lost 6 bases, leaving 15 bases of the junction unmatched. Per germline, CDR1 TSWWSYY and CDR2 QGS. CDR3 region: CALGIPPKVGDTYTDKLIF. As DNA, the CDR3 is TGTGCTCTTGGAATCCCTCCTAAGGTGGGGGATACGTACACCGATAAACTCATCTTT.

About this clone itself: One end of the junction fails to match germline, which may point to a read error. The sample holds other DNA sequences that translate to the same CDR3. The rearrangement joins TRDV2 to TRDJ2, with 7 bases fitting TRDD3. Germline CDR1 reads GEAIGNYY; CDR2 reads EKD. The CDR3 spans 15 residues. CDR3 protein: CACDTVRGMGAQLFF. As DNA, the CDR3 is TGCGCCTGTGACACGGTACGGGGGATGGGGGCACAACTCTTCTTT.

The chain joins TRDV1 to TRDJ1; 7 bases line up with TRDD3. Germline CDR1 reads TSWWSYY; CDR2 reads QGS. This CDR3 has 16 amino acids. V dropped 1 base and J dropped 0; count of bases not matched to a gene: 5. The CDR3 DNA reads TGTGCTCTTGGGGAACGGGTCGGGGATAACACCGATAAACTCATCTTT. It codes for CALGERVGDNTDKLIF.

This clone was recorded a few times. This specimen includes other DNA sequences encoding the same CDR3. The J gene is TRDJ1, the V gene TRDV1, with D tentatively TRDD3 (6 bases). V dropped 2 bases and J dropped 6 bases, with 28 bases sitting between them. The CDR3 totals 19 residues. From germline, CDR1 is TSWWSYY and CDR2 QGS. The CDR3 nucleotides are TGTGCTCTTGGGGAATTTGATACGGGGAGGAGAGGGAGTAGGCATAAACTCATCTTT. Residues: CALGEFDTGRRGSRHKLIF.

This clone was seen only once. J is TRDJ1 and V is TRDV1; 8 bases agree with TRDD3. This CDR3 comprises 16 residues. V shed 2 bases, J shed 4 bases, and the junction held 9 bases outside the gene matches. Germline values: CDR1 TSWWSYY, CDR2 QGS. DNA for the CDR3: TGTGCTCTTGGGGAAAACTGGGGGCTCCATCTCGATAAACTCATCTTT. It specifies CALGENWGLHLDKLIF.

With respect to this clone: One end of the junction varies from germline; a read error may be responsible. This sample also contains other DNA sequences that code for the same CDR3. V gene TRDV1 combines with J gene TRDJ1, with 8 bases lining up with TRDD3. There are 14 residues in the CDR3. Per germline, CDR1 TSWWSYY and CDR2 QGS. The CDR3 coding sequence is TGTGCTCTTGGGGAACTAGTGGGGGATTTAAAACTCATTTTT. Translating gives CALGELVGDLKLIF.

To note about this clone: Since a much larger clone is just one base distant, this may be a read error. The chain has TRDV1 and TRDJ1; D uncertain. This CDR3 is 16 amino acids long. Germline V gene lookup returns CDR1 TSWWSYY and CDR2 QGS. V lost 2 bases, J lost 3 bases, and 16 bases lay in between. The CDR3 is CALGEGRFWYPDKLIF. The CDR3 coding sequence is TGTGCTCTTGGGGAAGGCCGATTTTGGTACCCCGATAAACTCATCTTT.

This clone was detected a few times. This chain uses TRDV1 with TRDJ1; maybe TRDD3 (7 bases). The CDR3 extends over 22 amino acids. CDR1 is TSWWSYY and CDR2 is QGS in the germline V gene. V lost 4 bases and J 0 bases, leaving 33 bases between the germline ends. The CDR3 loop is CALGALPRSWGFPPVYTDKLIF. In nucleotides, the CDR3 is TGTGCTCTTGGGGCCCTTCCGAGATCCTGGGGGTTTCCGCCCGTGTACACCGATAAACTCATCTTT.

This clone turned up a few times. This sequence joins TRDV1 and TRDJ1, with D tentatively TRDD3 (10 bases). Germline lookup yields CDR1 TSWWSYY and CDR2 QGS. V lost 3 bases and J lost 5, with 46 bases in between. The CDR3 covers 25 residues. The CDR3 nucleotides read TGTGCTCTTGGGGACCATAGCAGCTTCGCCTTCCTACCTTACTGGGGGATTTTTGTGGGGGATAAACTCATCTTT. Residues: CALGDHSSFAFLPYWGIFVGDKLIF.

J is TRDJ1 and V is TRDV1; 13 bases fit TRDD3. In germline, CDR1 is TSWWSYY, CDR2 QGS. The CDR3 loop spans 21 amino acids. Germline trimming cut 3 bases from V and 0 bases from J; bases unmatched to any gene: 16. CDR3 nucleotide sequence: TGTGCTCTTGGGGACCCATGGCGTACTGGGGGATACGGCCCCTACACCGATAAACTCATCTTT. Translating it yields CALGDPWRTGGYGPYTDKLIF.

A few counts support this clone. This chain joins TRDV1 and TRDJ1; maybe TRDD3 (8 bases). The CDR3 is 23 amino acids. Germline V gene lookup returns CDR1 TSWWSYY and CDR2 QGS. Trimming shortened V by 4 bases and J by 0 bases, and 36 bases separated the two germline ends. CDR3 in amino acids: CALGGDSYGTSGGRRGYTDKLIF. DNA for the CDR3: TGTGCTCTTGGGGGCGATTCCTACGGGACCTCTGGGGGACGCCGGGGGTACACCGATAAACTCATCTTT.

Details on this clone: This could be a read error, since a much larger clone is one nucleotide away. The chain uses TRDV2 and TRDJ1; 10 nucleotides match TRDD3. This CDR3 spans 17 amino acids. The V gene's germline CDR1 is GEAIGNYY and CDR2 EKD. J gave up 6 bases and V 3 bases, and 15 bases lay outside the gene matches. CDR3: CACDLTGGFECANKLIF. Written as DNA, the CDR3 is TGTGCCTGTGACCTTACTGGGGGATTCGAATGTGCCAATAAACTCATCTTT.

The chain combines TRDV1 with TRDJ1, with D possibly matching TRDD3 (5 bases). This CDR3 region has 18 residues. Germline assignment: CDR1 TSWWSYY and CDR2 QGS. With 2 bases removed from V and 3 bases from J, the gap between germline ends came to 22 bases. This CDR3 reads CALGEYTGPLHTADKLIF. The CDR3 DNA sequence: TGTGCTCTTGGGGAATATACCGGCCCCCTCCATACGGCCGATAAACTCATCTTT.

This clone was seen more than once but under ten times. The V gene is TRDV1, the J gene TRDJ2; TRDD3 aligns across 9 bases. There are 20 residues in the CDR3. CDR1 TSWWSYY and CDR2 QGS come from the germline V gene. Trimming cost V 4 bases and J 7 bases; bases outside gene matches: 22. The CDR3 here is CALGGVSSRITGGELAQLFF. The CDR3 bases are TGTGCTCTTGGGGGAGTCAGTTCCCGAATCACTGGGGGAGAATTAGCACAACTCTTCTTT.

Turning to this clone: This could be a read error, since a much larger clone is one nucleotide away. The rearrangement uses TRDV1 and TRDJ1; 9 bases align to TRDD3. The CDR3 runs 21 residues. CDR1 TSWWSYY and CDR2 QGS come from the germline V gene. V lost 3 bases to trimming and J lost 2 bases; unmatched junction nucleotides: 22. The CDR3 sequence: CALGDPNSSYRTGGLTDKLIF. The CDR3 DNA follows: TGTGCTCTTGGGGACCCTAACTCATCCTACCGTACTGGGGGACTAACCGATAAACTCATCTTT.

V is TRDV1 and J is TRDJ1, with D possibly matching TRDD3 (6 bases). V was shortened by 2 bases and J by 5 bases, with 33 bases between the two germline ends. The CDR3 extends over 21 amino acids. In germline, CDR1 is TSWWSYY, CDR2 QGS. CDR3 DNA sequence: TGTGCTCTTGGGGAATTAGTCCTTGCCCTTCTCCCCGGGGGAATGGGAGATAAACTCATCTTT. This encodes CALGELVLALLPGGMGDKLIF.

By sample fraction, this clone is medium-sized (0.01 to 0.1%). Other DNA sequences from this sample encode an identical CDR3 as well. The chain joins TRDV1 to TRDJ1; 13 nucleotides agree with TRDD3. Germline V gives CDR1 TSWWSYY, CDR2 QGS. This CDR3 region has 18 residues. The junction had 11 bases not matched to a gene; V was cut back by 5 bases and J by 2 bases. The CDR3 DNA sequence: TGTGCTCTTGGGCCGCCTTCCTACTGGGGGATACGGACCGATAAACTCATCTTT. It translates to CALGPPSYWGIRTDKLIF.

The chain uses TRDV1 and TRDJ1, with a possible D match to TRDD2 (6 bases). V lost 2 bases and J lost 0, with 31 bases in between. The CDR3 totals 22 residues. Germline V gene sequence: CDR1 TSWWSYY, CDR2 QGS. In DNA, the CDR3 is TGTGCTCTTGGGGAAGCCTCCTTCCCACACACTTTCTCCCACCCGTACACCGATAAACTCATCTTT. This gives the protein CALGEASFPHTFSHPYTDKLIF.

Details on this clone: The same CDR3 also results from other DNA sequences found in this sample. The rearrangement joins TRDV1 to TRDJ1; 7 nucleotides line up with TRDD3. J was trimmed by 11 bases and V by 4 bases; bases with no gene match: 22. The CDR3 loop spans 17 amino acids. Germline V gives CDR1 TSWWSYY, CDR2 QGS. The CDR3 loop is CALGVHVVTGAFGKLIF. The CDR3 DNA sequence: TGTGCTCTTGGGGTACATGTCGTTACTGGGGCTTTTGGTAAGCTCATCTTT.